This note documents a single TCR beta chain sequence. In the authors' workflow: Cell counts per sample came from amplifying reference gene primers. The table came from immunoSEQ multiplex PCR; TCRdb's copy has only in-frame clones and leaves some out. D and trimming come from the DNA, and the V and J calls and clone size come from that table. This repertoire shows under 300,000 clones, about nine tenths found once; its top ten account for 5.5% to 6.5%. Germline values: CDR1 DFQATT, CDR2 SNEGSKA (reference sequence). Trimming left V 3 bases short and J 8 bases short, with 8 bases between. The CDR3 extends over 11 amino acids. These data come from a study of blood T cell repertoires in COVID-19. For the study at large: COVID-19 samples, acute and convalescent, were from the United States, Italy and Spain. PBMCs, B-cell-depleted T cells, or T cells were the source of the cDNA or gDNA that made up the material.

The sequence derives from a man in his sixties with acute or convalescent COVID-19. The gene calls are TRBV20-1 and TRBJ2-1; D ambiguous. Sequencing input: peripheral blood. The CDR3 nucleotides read TGCAGTGCTAGCGTTGAGGATGAGCAGTTCTTC. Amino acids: CSASVEDEQFF.